The 5 T cell receptor beta chains reported below all come from one sample, sequenced in a study of read filtering for tumor transcriptome and immune sequencing. Molecular barcoded adaptors covering alpha/delta and beta/gamma chains were used on approximately 440 ng RNA. TCRdb redid the calling of the reads with MiXCR, one entry per CDR3 protein. Of more than 70,000 distinct CDR3 sequences listed, roughly 21% were seen once; the top ten hold approximately 10%. What was sequenced was a population of CD138-negative cells sorted from bone marrow. The origin of the receptors is a donor older than 35 with multiple myeloma.

Note on this clonotype: This clone may be a read error of a much larger clone one base away. The rearrangement joins TRBV2 to TRBJ2-2, with 7 bases fitting TRBD1. The CDR3 spans 15 residues. Germline lookup yields CDR1 SNHLY and CDR2 FYNNEI. DNA for the CDR3: TGTGCCAGCAGTCGTGACAGGGTCAACACCGGGGAGCTGTCTTTT. Protein product: CASSRDRVNTGELSF.

The chain links TRBV7-6 to TRBJ1-5; no clear D gene. There are 15 residues in the CDR3. Germline CDR1 reads SGHVS; CDR2 reads FNYEAQ. The V and J ends lost 0 bases and 3 bases respectively, with 9 bases between them. The CDR3 reads CASSLAGGYNQPQHF. The DNA of the CDR3 is TGTGCCAGCAGCTTAGCGGGAGGTTACAATCAGCCCCAGCATTTT.

This clonotype has ten or more counts. The gene calls are TRBV6-5 and TRBJ2-1; 7 bases map to TRBD2. The CDR3 contains 13 residues. The junction had 10 bases not matched to a gene; V was cut back by 10 bases and J by 7 bases. The germline V gene encodes CDR1 MNHEY and CDR2 SVGAGI. The DNA of the CDR3 is TGTGCCACCCTTAAAATGGGGGGGAATGAGCAGTTCTTC. Its protein product is CATLKMGGNEQFF.

This clonotype came up many times. Germline and junction disagree at one end, which may indicate a read error. V gene TRBV7-9 combines with J gene TRBJ1-2, with 8 positions matching TRBD1. The CDR3 sequence is 14 residues long. Germline-derived CDR1 and CDR2 are SEHNR and FQNEAQ (reference sequence). CDR3 bases: TGTGCCAGTAGCTTAGCAGGGGGCGACTATGGCTACACCTTC. Translated: CASSLAGGDYGYTF.

Worth noting for this clonotype: This may arise from a read error, as a much more abundant clone is one base away. As the CDR3 is not closed by the conserved phenylalanine or tryptophan, this likely results from a read error. The chain couples TRBV20-1 to TRBJ2-6; 7 bases are shared with TRBD1. CDR1 and CDR2 (germline): DFQATT, SNEGSKA (reference sequence). This CDR3 contains 15 residues. V trimming: 5 bases; J trimming: 12 bases; junction bases outside the gene matches: 16. The DNA for the CDR3 is TGCAGTGCTCCAAAAAACACAGGGGTGGTTGGCGTCCTGACTCTC. Translation gives CSAPKNTGVVGVLTL.